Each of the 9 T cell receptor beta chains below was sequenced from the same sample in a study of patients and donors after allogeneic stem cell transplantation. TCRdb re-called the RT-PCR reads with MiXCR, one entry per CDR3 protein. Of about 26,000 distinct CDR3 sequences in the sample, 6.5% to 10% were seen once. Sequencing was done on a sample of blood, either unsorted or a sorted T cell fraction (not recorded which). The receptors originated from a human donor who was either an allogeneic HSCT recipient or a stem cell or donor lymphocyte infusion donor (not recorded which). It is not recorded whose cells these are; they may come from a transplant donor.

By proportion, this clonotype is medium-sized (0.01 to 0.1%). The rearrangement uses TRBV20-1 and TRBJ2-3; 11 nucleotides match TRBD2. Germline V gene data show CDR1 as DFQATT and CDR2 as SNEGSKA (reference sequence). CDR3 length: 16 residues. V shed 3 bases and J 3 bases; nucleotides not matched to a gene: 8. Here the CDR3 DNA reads TGCAGTGCTAGCTCCGGGACTAGCGGACCTACAGATACGCAGTATTTT. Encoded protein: CSASSGTSGPTDTQYF.

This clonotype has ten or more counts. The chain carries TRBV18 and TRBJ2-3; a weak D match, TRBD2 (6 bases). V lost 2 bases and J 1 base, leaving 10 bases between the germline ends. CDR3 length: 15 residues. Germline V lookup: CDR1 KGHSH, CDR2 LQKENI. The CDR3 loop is CASSPGGSRTDTQYF. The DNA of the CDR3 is TGTGCCAGCTCACCAGGAGGGAGTCGCACAGATACGCAGTATTTT.

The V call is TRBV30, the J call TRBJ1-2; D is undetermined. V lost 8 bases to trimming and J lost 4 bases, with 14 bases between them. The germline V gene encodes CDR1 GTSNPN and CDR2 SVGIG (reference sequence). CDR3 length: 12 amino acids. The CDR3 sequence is CAHEETPYGYTF. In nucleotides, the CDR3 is TGTGCCCACGAGGAAACTCCCTATGGCTACACCTTC.

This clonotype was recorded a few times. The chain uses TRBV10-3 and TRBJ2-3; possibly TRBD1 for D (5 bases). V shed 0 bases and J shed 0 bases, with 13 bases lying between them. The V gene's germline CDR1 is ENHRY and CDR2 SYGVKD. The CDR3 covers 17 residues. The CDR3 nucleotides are TGTGCCATCAGTGAGTCATGCTACAGGATGAGCACAGATACGCAGTATTTT. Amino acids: CAISESCYRMSTDTQYF.

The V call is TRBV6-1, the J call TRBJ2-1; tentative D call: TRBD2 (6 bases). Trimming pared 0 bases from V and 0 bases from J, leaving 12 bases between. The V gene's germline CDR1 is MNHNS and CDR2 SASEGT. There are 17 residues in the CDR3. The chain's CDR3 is CASSEARLRGSYNEQFF. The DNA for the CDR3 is TGTGCCAGCAGTGAAGCGCGTTTGCGGGGCTCCTACAATGAGCAGTTCTTC.

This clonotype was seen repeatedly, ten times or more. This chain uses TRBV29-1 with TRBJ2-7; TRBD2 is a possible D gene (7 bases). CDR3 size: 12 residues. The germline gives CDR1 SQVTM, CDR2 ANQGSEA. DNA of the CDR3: TGCAGTAGCTCGGCGGGGGCGGGAGAGCAGTACTTC. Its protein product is CSSSAGAGEQYF.

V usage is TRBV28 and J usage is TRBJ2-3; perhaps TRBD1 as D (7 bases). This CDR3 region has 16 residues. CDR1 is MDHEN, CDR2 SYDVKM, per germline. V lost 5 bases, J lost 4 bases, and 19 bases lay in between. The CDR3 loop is CASSPRPGGGSDTQYF. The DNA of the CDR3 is TGTGCCAGCAGTCCGAGACCCGGAGGGGGCTCAGATACGCAGTATTTT.

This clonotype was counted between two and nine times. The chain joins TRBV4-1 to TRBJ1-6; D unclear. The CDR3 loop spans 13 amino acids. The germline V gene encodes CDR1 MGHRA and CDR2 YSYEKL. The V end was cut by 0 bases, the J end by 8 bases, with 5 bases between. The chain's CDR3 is CASSQEWDSPLHF. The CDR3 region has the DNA TGCGCCAGCAGCCAAGAGTGGGATTCACCCCTCCACTTT.

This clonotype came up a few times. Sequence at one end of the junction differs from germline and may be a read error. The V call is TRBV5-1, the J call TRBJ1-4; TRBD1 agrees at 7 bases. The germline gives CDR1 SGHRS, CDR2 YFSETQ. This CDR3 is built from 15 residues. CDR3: CASSYTGDDNEKLFF. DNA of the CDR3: TGCGCCAGCAGCTATACAGGGGATGATAATGAGAAACTGTTTTTT. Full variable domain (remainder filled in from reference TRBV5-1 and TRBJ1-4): KAGVTQTPRYLIKTRGQQVTLSCSPISGHRSVSWYQQTPGQGLQFLFEYFSETQRNKGNFPGRFSGRQFSNSRSEMNVSTLELGDSALYLCASSYTGDDNEKLFFGSGTQLSVL.